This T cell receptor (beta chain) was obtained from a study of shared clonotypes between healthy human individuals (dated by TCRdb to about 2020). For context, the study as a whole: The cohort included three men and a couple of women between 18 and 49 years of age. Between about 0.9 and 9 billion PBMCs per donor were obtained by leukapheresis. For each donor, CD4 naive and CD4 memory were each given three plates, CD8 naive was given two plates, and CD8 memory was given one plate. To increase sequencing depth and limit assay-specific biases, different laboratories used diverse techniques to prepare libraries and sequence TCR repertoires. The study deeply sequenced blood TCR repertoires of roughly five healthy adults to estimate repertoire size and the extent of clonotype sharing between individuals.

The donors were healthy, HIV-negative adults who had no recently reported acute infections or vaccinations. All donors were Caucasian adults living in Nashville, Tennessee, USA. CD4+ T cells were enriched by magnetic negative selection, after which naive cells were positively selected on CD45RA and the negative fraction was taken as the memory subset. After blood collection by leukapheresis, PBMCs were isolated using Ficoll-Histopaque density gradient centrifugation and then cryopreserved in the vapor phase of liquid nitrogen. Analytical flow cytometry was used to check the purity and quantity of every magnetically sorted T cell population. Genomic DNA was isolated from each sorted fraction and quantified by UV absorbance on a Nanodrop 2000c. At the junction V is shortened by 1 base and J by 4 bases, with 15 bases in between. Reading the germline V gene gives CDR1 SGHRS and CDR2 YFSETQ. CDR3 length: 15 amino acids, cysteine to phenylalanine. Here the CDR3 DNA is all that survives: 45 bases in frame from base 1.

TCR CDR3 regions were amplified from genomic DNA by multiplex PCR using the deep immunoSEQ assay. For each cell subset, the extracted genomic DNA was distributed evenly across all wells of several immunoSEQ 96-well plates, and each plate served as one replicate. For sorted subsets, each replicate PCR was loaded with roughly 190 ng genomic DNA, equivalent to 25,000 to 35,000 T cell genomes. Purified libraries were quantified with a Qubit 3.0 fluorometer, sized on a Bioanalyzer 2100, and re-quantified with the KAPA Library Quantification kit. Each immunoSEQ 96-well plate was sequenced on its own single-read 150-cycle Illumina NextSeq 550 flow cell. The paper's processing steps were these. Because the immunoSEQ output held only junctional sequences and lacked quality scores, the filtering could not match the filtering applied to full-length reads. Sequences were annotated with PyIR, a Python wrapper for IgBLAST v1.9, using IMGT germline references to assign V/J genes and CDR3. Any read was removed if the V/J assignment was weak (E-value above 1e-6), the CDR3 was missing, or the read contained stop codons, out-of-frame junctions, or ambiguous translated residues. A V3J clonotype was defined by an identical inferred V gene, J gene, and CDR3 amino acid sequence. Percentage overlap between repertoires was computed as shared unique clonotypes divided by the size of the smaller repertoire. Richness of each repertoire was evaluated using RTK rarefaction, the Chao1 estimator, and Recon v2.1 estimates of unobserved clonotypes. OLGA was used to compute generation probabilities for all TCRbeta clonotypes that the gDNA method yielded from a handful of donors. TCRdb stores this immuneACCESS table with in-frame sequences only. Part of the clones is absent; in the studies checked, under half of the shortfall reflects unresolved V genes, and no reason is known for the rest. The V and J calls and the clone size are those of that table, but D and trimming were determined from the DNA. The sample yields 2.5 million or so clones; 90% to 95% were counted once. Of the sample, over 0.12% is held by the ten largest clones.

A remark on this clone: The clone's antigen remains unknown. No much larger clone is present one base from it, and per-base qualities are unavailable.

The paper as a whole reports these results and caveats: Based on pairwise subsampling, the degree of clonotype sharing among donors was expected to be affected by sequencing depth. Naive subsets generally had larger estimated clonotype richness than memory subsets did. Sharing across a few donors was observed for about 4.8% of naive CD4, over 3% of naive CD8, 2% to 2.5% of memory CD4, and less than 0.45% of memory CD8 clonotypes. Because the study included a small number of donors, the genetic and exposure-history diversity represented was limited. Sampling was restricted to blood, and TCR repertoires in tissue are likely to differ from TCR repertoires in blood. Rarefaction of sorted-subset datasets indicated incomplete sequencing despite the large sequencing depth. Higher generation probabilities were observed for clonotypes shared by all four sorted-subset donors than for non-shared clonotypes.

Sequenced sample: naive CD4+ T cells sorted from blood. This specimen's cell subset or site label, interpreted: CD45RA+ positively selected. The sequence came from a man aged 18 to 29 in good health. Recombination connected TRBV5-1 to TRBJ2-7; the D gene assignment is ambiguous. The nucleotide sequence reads TGCGCCAGCAGCTTGTTGACGGAACCGTCTTACGAGCAGTACTTC. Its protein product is CASSLLTEPSYEQYF.